A single sample is the source of the 27 T cell receptor beta chains below, sequenced in a study of CD8 T cells in ankylosing spondylitis. Overall study findings and caveats: Ankylosing spondylitis blood seemed to carry a telltale TCR beta motif made of fewer than 10 highly homologous variants.

TCRdb redid the calling of the 5' RACE reads with MiXCR, one entry per CDR3 protein. The sample comprises around 770,000 distinct CDR3 sequences, about 20% of which are singletons, and under 20% rests with the top ten. Antigens of these TCRs are unknown. Sequences were obtained from blood, either unsorted or a sorted T cell fraction (not recorded which). These receptors were collected from a male donor with ankylosing spondylitis.

This clonotype was detected a few times. The chain employs TRBV7-6 and TRBJ2-5, with D perhaps TRBD1 (6 bases). The CDR3 is made up of 14 amino acids. Between the trimmed V and J ends, which lost 5 bases and 2 bases, there was a span of 12 bases. Germline CDR1 SGHVS, CDR2 FNYEAQ. CDR3 bases: TGTGCCAGCAGCATAATTGGGACACAAGAGACCCAGTACTTC. Translation: CASSIIGTQETQYF. The whole variable domain, remainder taken from reference TRBV7-6 and TRBJ2-5, is GAGVSQSPRYKVTKRGQDVALRCDPISGHVSLYWYRQALGQGPEFLTYFNYEAQQDKSGLPNDRFSAERPEGSISTLTIQRTEQRDSAMYRCASSIIGTQETQYFGPGTRLLVL.

This clonotype was seen more than once but under ten times. The chain's CDR3 is CSARALAGHVEQYF. CDR3 DNA sequence: TGCAGTGCTAGGGCGCTAGCGGGGCATGTCGAGCAGTACTTC. This chain joins TRBV20-1 and TRBJ2-7; 9 bases are a match to TRBD2. Losses at the gene ends were 3 bases for V and 6 bases for J; bases not matched to a gene: 9. This CDR3 spans 14 amino acids. The V gene's germline CDR1 is DFQATT and CDR2 SNEGSKA (reference sequence).

The rearrangement links TRBV5-1 to TRBJ2-7, with 8 nucleotides matching TRBD2. The CDR3 is 15 residues long. Germline lookup yields CDR1 SGHRS and CDR2 YFSETQ. Germline trimming cut 2 bases from V and 0 bases from J; bases unmatched to any gene: 4. For the CDR3, the DNA is TGCGCCAGCAGCTTATGGAGCGGGAGCTCCTACGAGCAGTACTTC. Translated, it gives CASSLWSGSSYEQYF.

The chain has TRBV20-1 and TRBJ2-3; 10 nucleotides align to TRBD2. The CDR3 spans 14 residues. CDR1 and CDR2 from the germline V gene are DFQATT and SNEGSKA (reference sequence). V lost 6 bases and J lost 2; bases outside the gene matches: 5. For the CDR3, the DNA is TGCAGTGCCCTAAGCGGGAGGGCCACAGATACGCAGTATTTT. Amino acid sequence: CSALSGRATDTQYF.

The V gene is TRBV11-2, the J gene TRBJ2-1; 7 bases align to TRBD2. CDR1 is SGHAT, CDR2 FQNNGV, per germline. V lost 2 bases, J lost 12 bases, and 7 bases stayed unmatched. CDR3 length: 13 residues. The CDR3 DNA is TGTGCCAGCAGCTTAAGCGGGGTTTATGTGCAGTTCTTC. This sequence encodes CASSLSGVYVQFF.

This clonotype was observed a few times. The chain employs TRBV5-1 and TRBJ1-2; 7 nucleotides match TRBD1. Unmatched junction bases numbered 4, after V lost 3 bases and J lost 2 bases. CDR3 length equals 14 residues. Looked up from germline, CDR1 is SGHRS and CDR2 is YFSETQ. The CDR3 region is CASSSKGANYGYTF. For the CDR3, the DNA is TGCGCCAGCAGCTCTAAGGGGGCGAACTATGGCTACACCTTC.

The chain couples TRBV7-8 to TRBJ1-1; D is ambiguous. This CDR3 spans 13 amino acids. V dropped 0 bases and J dropped 9 bases, with 11 bases sitting between them. Germline V gene sequence: CDR1 SGHVS, CDR2 FQNEAQ. CDR3 sequence reads: CASSLAHRAKAFF. The CDR3 bases are TGTGCCAGCAGCTTAGCGCATAGGGCCAAAGCTTTCTTT. Complete variable domain (other parts from reference TRBV7-8 and TRBJ1-1): GAGVSQSPRYKVAKRGQDVALRCDPISGHVSLFWYQQALGQGPEFLTYFQNEAQLDKSGLPSDRFFAERPEGSVSTLKIQRTQQEDSAVYLCASSLAHRAKAFFGQGTRLTVV.

This clonotype was detected only a few times. The chain uses TRBV20-1 and TRBJ2-2; D call uncertain. The CDR3 is 13 residues long. V lost 2 bases to trimming and J lost 1 base, with 5 bases between them. Germline V gene lookup returns CDR1 DFQATT and CDR2 SNEGSKA (reference sequence). The CDR3: CSARSENTGELFF. The DNA of the CDR3 is TGCAGTGCTAGAAGCGAGAACACCGGGGAGCTGTTTTTT.

In its sample, this clonotype was seen a few times. The chain recombines TRBV20-1 with TRBJ2-7; 10 bases align to TRBD2. The CDR3 has 13 amino acids. The trim removed 2 bases at V and 3 bases at J, leaving 1 base unmatched. CDR1 DFQATT and CDR2 SNEGSKA come from the germline V gene (reference sequence). CDR3 DNA sequence: TGCAGTGCTAGATCTAGCGGGAGCTACGAGCAGTACTTC. It yields the protein CSARSSGSYEQYF.

Ten or more counts support this clonotype. The chain has TRBV5-1 and TRBJ2-7, with TRBD1 matching over 7 bases. The CDR3 length is 14 residues. J was trimmed by 2 bases and V by 0 bases; bases with no gene match: 2. CDR1 is SGHRS and CDR2 is YFSETQ in the germline V gene. In DNA form, the CDR3 reads TGCGCCAGCAGCTTGGTGACAGGGCCCTACGAGCAGTACTTC. This encodes CASSLVTGPYEQYF.

This clonotype was seen a few times. The V gene is TRBV29-1, the J gene TRBJ1-1; D ambiguous. Germline V gene sequence: CDR1 SQVTM, CDR2 ANQGSEA. This CDR3 has 16 residues. V was shortened by 3 bases and J by 0 bases, with 17 bases between the two germline ends. CDR3 region: CSVEEDIGRMNTEAFF. The CDR3 DNA reads TGCAGCGTTGAGGAAGATATTGGACGGATGAACACTGAAGCTTTCTTT.

V and J are TRBV9 and TRBJ1-4; D uncertain. The CDR3 covers 16 residues. Germline CDR1 is SGDLS and CDR2 is YYNGEE. Trimming removed 3 bases from V and 5 bases from J, with 17 bases in between. CDR3 sequence (DNA): TGTGCCAGCAGCGGATTCCGAGGGCCGGGAAATGAAAAACTGTTTTTT. Translating gives CASSGFRGPGNEKLFF.

This clonotype came up a few times. The chain combines TRBV11-2 with TRBJ1-2; D is possibly TRBD1 (6 bases). The ends were cut back, 5 bases at V and 0 bases at J, with 13 bases in the middle. The CDR3 is made up of 15 amino acids. Germline values: CDR1 SGHAT, CDR2 FQNNGV. CDR3 region: CASSPRQAANYGYTF. CDR3 in DNA: TGTGCCAGCAGCCCAAGACAGGCTGCTAACTATGGCTACACCTTC.

The gene calls are TRBV7-8 and TRBJ2-5; D perhaps matches TRBD2 (5 bases). This CDR3 comprises 16 residues. V was pared by 5 bases and J by 0 bases, with 16 bases between. Germline assignment: CDR1 SGHVS and CDR2 FQNEAQ. CDR3: CASSLTPGNHQETQYF. The CDR3 nucleotides are TGTGCCAGCAGCCTAACGCCCGGGAACCACCAAGAGACCCAGTACTTC.

This chain uses TRBV10-2 with TRBJ2-1, with TRBD2 identical over 10 bases. CDR3 length: 15 residues. Trimming cost V 6 bases and J 7 bases; bases outside gene matches: 9. Germline-derived CDR1 and CDR2 are WSHSY and SAAADI. Here the CDR3 reads CASRAASGSGNEQFF. DNA of the CDR3: TGCGCCAGCAGAGCAGCTAGCGGGAGTGGTAATGAGCAGTTCTTC.

The chain combines TRBV20-1 with TRBJ2-2; 7 bases align to TRBD2. The CDR3 extends over 14 amino acids. Germline CDR1 DFQATT, CDR2 SNEGSKA (reference sequence). V was clipped by 1 base and J by 6 bases; unmatched bases: 5. CDR3 loop: CSARVAGVAGELFF. CDR3 DNA: TGCAGTGCTAGAGTTGCGGGAGTTGCCGGGGAGCTGTTTTTT.

The V and J genes are TRBV5-1 and TRBJ2-1; perhaps TRBD1 as D (6 bases). Trimming took off 4 bases at V and 1 base at J, with 15 bases between the two ends. Germline loops: CDR1 SGHRS, CDR2 YFSETQ. This CDR3 is built from 16 residues. This CDR3 is CASSPHRVGSYNEQFF. Here the CDR3 DNA reads TGCGCCAGCAGCCCTCACAGGGTCGGTTCCTACAATGAGCAGTTCTTC.

This clonotype was counted many times. The chain recombines TRBV5-1 with TRBJ1-1; TRBD1 is a possible D gene (6 bases). Trimming shortened V by 0 bases and J by 4 bases, and 13 bases separated the two germline ends. The germline V gene has CDR1 SGHRS and CDR2 YFSETQ. This CDR3 contains 15 residues. CDR3 amino acids: CASSLEGGFPTEAFF. The CDR3 nucleotides are TGCGCCAGCAGCTTGGAGGGGGGCTTTCCCACTGAAGCTTTCTTT. The variable domain in full, completed from reference TRBV5-1 and TRBJ1-1, reads KAGVTQTPRYLIKTRGQQVTLSCSPISGHRSVSWYQQTPGQGLQFLFEYFSETQRNKGNFPGRFSGRQFSNSRSEMNVSTLELGDSALYLCASSLEGGFPTEAFFGQGTRLTVV.

CDR3 loop: CSVTGTGGTEAFF. The DNA for the CDR3 is TGCAGCGTTACCGGGACAGGGGGAACTGAAGCTTTCTTT. This chain links TRBV29-1 with TRBJ1-1; TRBD1 matches 11 bases. This CDR3 spans 13 amino acids. Germline V gene data show CDR1 as SQVTM and CDR2 as ANQGSEA. The V segment lost 5 bases and the J segment 5 bases; nucleotides outside the gene matches: 4. The full variable domain, rest sourced from reference TRBV29-1 and TRBJ1-1, is SAVISQKPSRDICQRGTSLTIQCQVDSQVTMMFWYRQQPGQSLTLIATANQGSEATYESGFVIDKFPISRPNLTFSTLTVSNMSPEDSSIYLCSVTGTGGTEAFFGQGTRLTVV.

This clonotype has only a few counts. This rearrangement joins TRBV5-1 to TRBJ2-3, with 7 positions matching TRBD2. V lost 0 bases to trimming and J lost 7 bases; unmatched junction nucleotides: 8. The CDR3 totals 15 residues. CDR1 SGHRS and CDR2 YFSETQ come from the germline V gene. The CDR3 protein is CASSLGSPGGNTQYF. DNA of the CDR3: TGCGCCAGCAGCTTGGGAAGCCCGGGGGGAAATACGCAGTATTTT.

This chain joins TRBV6-1 and TRBJ2-6; TRBD2 matches 8 bases. V lost 7 bases, J lost 4 bases, and 6 bases stayed unmatched. CDR1 and CDR2 from the germline V gene are MNHNS and SASEGT. This CDR3 has 15 residues. The chain's CDR3 is CASTTGGSGANVLTF. DNA of the CDR3: TGTGCCAGCACCACGGGGGGGTCCGGGGCCAACGTCCTGACTTTC.

V and J are TRBV12-3 or TRBV12-4 and TRBJ2-7; perhaps TRBD2 as D (5 bases). V was clipped by 5 bases and J by 5 bases, with 13 bases between them. The CDR3 spans 13 residues. The CDR3 loop is CASSPGISHEQYF. The CDR3 DNA sequence: TGTGCCAGCAGTCCCGGGATATCCCACGAGCAGTACTTC.

V gene TRBV27 combines with J gene TRBJ1-4, with 10 bases that match TRBD1. J gave up 7 bases and V 5 bases, and 4 bases lay outside the gene matches. CDR1 and CDR2 (germline): MNHEY, SMNVEV (reference sequence). This CDR3 spans 14 amino acids. The CDR3: CASSPGTGVEKLFF. As DNA, the CDR3 is TGTGCCAGCAGTCCGGGGACAGGGGTTGAAAAACTGTTTTTT.

This clonotype has a handful of counts. V and J are TRBV18 and TRBJ1-2, with D tentatively TRBD1 (5 bases). Looked up from germline, CDR1 is KGHSH and CDR2 is LQKENI. The CDR3 totals 17 residues. The V gene lost 4 bases and the J gene lost 8 bases, with 26 bases spanning the gap. The CDR3 is CASSLHPTDNPPRGYTF. The CDR3 DNA is TGTGCCAGCTCACTGCACCCCACGGACAACCCGCCACGAGGCTACACCTTC.

CDR3 protein: CASTLQGERGGYNEQFF. CDR3 nucleotides: TGTGCCAGCACCCTCCAGGGGGAGAGGGGGGGCTACAATGAGCAGTTCTTC. The V and J genes are TRBV3-1 and TRBJ2-1; D may be TRBD1 or TRBD2 (7 bases each). Trimming cost V 7 bases and J 3 bases, with 22 bases left between them. Germline V gene data show CDR1 as LGHDT and CDR2 as YNNKEL (reference sequence). The CDR3 is made up of 17 amino acids.

To note about this clonotype: A read error is likely, as this CDR3 ends without the conserved phenylalanine or tryptophan. The chain has TRBV7-2 and TRBJ2-2; no reliable D call. The germline V and J ends were trimmed by 3 bases and 8 bases, with 7 bases remaining between them. The CDR3 has 12 residues. Germline V gene lookup returns CDR1 SGHTA and CDR2 FQGNSA. The CDR3 coding sequence is TGTGCCAGCAGCTTTGCCCCAGGGGAGCTGTTTATT. Translation gives CASSFAPGELFI.

This rearrangement joins TRBV5-1 to TRBJ1-1, with a possible D match to TRBD1 (6 bases). Germline assignment: CDR1 SGHRS and CDR2 YFSETQ. The CDR3 runs 16 residues. V was trimmed by 0 bases and J by 3 bases, leaving 15 bases between them. CDR3 amino acids: CASSLEGGGGYTEAFF. The DNA of the CDR3 is TGCGCCAGCAGCTTGGAGGGGGGCGGGGGTTACACTGAAGCTTTCTTT. Full variable domain (rest looked up from reference TRBV5-1 and TRBJ1-1): KAGVTQTPRYLIKTRGQQVTLSCSPISGHRSVSWYQQTPGQGLQFLFEYFSETQRNKGNFPGRFSGRQFSNSRSEMNVSTLELGDSALYLCASSLEGGGGYTEAFFGQGTRLTVV.